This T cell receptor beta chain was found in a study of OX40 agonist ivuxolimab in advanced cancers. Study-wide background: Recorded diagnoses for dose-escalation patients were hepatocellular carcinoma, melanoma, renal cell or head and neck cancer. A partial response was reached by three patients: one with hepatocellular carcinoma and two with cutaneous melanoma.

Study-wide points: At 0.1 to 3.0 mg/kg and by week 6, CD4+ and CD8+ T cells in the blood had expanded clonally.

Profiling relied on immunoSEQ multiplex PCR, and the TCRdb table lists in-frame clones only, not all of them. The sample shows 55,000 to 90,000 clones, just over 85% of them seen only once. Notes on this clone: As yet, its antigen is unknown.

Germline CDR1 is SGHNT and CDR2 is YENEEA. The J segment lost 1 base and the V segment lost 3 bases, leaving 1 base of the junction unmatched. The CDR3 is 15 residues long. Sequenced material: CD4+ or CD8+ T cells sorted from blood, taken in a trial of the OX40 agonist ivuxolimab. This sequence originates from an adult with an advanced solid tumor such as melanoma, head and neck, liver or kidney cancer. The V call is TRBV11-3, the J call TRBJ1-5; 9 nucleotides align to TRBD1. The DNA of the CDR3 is TGTGCCAGCAGCTTTACAGGGGGCAGCAATCAGCCCCAGCATTTT. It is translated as CASSFTGGSNQPQHF.